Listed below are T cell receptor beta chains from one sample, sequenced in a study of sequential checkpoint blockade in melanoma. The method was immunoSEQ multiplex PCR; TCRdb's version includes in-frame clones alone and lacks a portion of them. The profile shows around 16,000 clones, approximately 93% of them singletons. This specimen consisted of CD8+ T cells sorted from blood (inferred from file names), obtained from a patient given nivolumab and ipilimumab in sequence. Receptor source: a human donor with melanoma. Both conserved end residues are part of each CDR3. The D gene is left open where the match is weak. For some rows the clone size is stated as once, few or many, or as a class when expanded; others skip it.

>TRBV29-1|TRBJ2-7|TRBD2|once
CSVMVAGERWYEQYF
TGCAGCGTTATGGTAGCGGGCGAGAGGTGGTACGAGCAGTACTTC
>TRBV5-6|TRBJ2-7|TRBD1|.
CASSFGTASYEQYF
TGTGCCAGCAGCTTCGGGACAGCTTCTTACGAGCAGTACTTC
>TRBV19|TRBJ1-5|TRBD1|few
CASSITGGNQPQHF
TGTGCCAGTAGTATAACAGGGGGCAATCAGCCCCAGCATTTT
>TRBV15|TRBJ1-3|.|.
CATSGGVSGNTIYF
TGTGCCACCAGCGGGGGGGTCTCTGGAAACACCATATATTTT
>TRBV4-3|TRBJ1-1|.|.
CASSQDGFDSGTEAFF
TGCGCCAGCAGCCAAGATGGGTTCGACAGTGGGACTGAAGCTTTCTTT
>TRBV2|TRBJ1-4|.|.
CASRDPTEGEKLFF
TGTGCCAGCCGCGACCCCACGGAGGGGGAAAAACTGTTTTTT
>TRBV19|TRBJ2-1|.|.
CASVSSGSYNEQFF
TGTGCCAGCGTTAGTTCCGGGTCCTACAATGAGCAGTTCTTC
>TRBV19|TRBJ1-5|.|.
CASSIDLGDYQPQHF
TGTGCCAGTAGTATAGATCTGGGTGACTATCAGCCCCAGCATTTT
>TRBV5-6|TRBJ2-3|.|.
CASSLKQEGTDTQYF
TGTGCCAGCAGCTTGAAACAGGAGGGAACGGATACGCAGTATTTT
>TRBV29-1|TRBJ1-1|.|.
CSVGAEGSTEAFF
TGCAGCGTTGGGGCCGAAGGGAGCACTGAAGCTTTCTTT
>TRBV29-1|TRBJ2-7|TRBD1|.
CSVEDADRPYEQYF
TGCAGCGTTGAAGATGCGGACAGGCCCTACGAGCAGTACTTC
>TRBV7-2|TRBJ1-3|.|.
CASSFTLIGHPSGNTIYF
TGTGCCAGCAGCTTCACACTAATAGGACACCCCTCCGGAAACACCATATATTTT
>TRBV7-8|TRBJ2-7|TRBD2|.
CASSPGTSGEQYF
TGTGCCAGCAGCCCCGGGACTAGCGGCGAGCAGTACTTC
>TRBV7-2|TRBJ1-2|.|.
CASSTDRLTNYGYTF
TGTGCCAGCAGCACCGACAGGTTAACTAACTATGGCTACACCTTC
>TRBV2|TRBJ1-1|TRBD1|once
CASSETAGGTEAFF
TGTGCCAGCAGTGAAACGGCAGGGGGGACTGAAGCTTTCTTT
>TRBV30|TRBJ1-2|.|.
CAWGPSYGYTF
TGTGCCTGGGGCCCCTCTTATGGCTACACCTTC
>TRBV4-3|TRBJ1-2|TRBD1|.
CASSPNEKLQGANGYTF
TGCGCCAGCAGCCCAAACGAGAAGTTACAGGGGGCTAATGGCTACACCTTC
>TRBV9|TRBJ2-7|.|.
CASSVALLASDEQYF
TGTGCCAGCAGCGTAGCCCTCCTAGCGTCGGACGAGCAGTACTTC
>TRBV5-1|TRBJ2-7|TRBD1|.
CASSRTGGSYEQYF
TGCGCCAGCAGCCGGACAGGGGGATCCTACGAGCAGTACTTC
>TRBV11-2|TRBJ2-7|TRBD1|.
CASSSGQGLYEQYF
TGTGCCAGCAGCTCCGGACAGGGCCTCTACGAGCAGTACTTC
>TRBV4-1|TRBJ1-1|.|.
CASSLRYANTEAFF
TGCGCCAGCAGCCTCAGGTACGCGAACACTGAAGCTTTCTTT
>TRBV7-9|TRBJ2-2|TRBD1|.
CASSSGQTTGELFF
TGTGCCAGCAGCTCGGGACAGACCACCGGGGAGCTGTTTTTT
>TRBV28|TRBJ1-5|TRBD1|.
CASSSIFTGVGDSNQPQHF
TGTGCCAGCAGTTCTATCTTTACAGGGGTTGGAGATAGCAATCAGCCCCAGCATTTT
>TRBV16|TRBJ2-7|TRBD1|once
CASSPGGHTYEQYF
TGTGCCAGCAGCCCAGGGGGACACACCTACGAGCAGTACTTC